This T cell receptor (beta chain) was documented in a study of T cell repertoires in cytomegalovirus infection. The wider study: It was the public TCR beta signatures that indicated both CMV infection and matching HLA type.

This clonotype was seen a handful of times. The antigen remains undetermined. TCRdb reprocessed the reads via MiXCR and lists one record per CDR3 protein. The table records under 200,000 distinct CDR3 sequences, about a tenth of them present only once. Germline V lookup: CDR1 SGDLS, CDR2 YYNGEE. The CDR3 loop spans 16 amino acids. The V end lost 4 bases, the J end lost 3 bases, and 17 bases lay between the germline ends. Study results and caveats: The response measured ex vivo was dominated by TCR beta clonotypes (HLA-C-restricted and CMV-specific). Based on cumulative public TCR beta family frequency, carriers of CMV plus the relevant HLA were identified.

Source material: PBMCs. The chain recombines TRBV9 with TRBJ1-5, with D possibly TRBD1 on 6 matching bases. The clonotype was recovered from a human donor in good health (CMV status not recorded). Some clones in this sample may be carry-over from other donors' samples. Here the CDR3 reads CASSPTGGGANQPQHF. The CDR3 region has the DNA TGTGCCAGCAGCCCCACGGGGGGGGGGGCCAATCAGCCCCAGCATTTT.